This T cell receptor (beta chain) came from a study of control samples from healthy donors and cancer patients. Produced via immunoSEQ multiplex PCR; TCRdb's table is partial and in-frame only. The sample includes 150,000 to 200,000 clones, almost 90% seen only once; the top ten take 1.5% to 2%. CDR1 is MDHEN and CDR2 is SYDVKM in the germline V gene. This CDR3 region has 16 residues. The V and J ends lost 5 bases and 3 bases, in that order; junction bases with no gene match: 8. The genes are TRBV28 and TRBJ2-1; 9 bases map to TRBD2. Sequenced sample: blood. The receptor comes from a man aged 18 to 35 in good health. CDR3 sequence: CASSLLSGGLYNEQFF. The DNA for the CDR3 is TGTGCCAGCAGTCTCCTTAGCGGGGGCCTCTACAATGAGCAGTTCTTC.